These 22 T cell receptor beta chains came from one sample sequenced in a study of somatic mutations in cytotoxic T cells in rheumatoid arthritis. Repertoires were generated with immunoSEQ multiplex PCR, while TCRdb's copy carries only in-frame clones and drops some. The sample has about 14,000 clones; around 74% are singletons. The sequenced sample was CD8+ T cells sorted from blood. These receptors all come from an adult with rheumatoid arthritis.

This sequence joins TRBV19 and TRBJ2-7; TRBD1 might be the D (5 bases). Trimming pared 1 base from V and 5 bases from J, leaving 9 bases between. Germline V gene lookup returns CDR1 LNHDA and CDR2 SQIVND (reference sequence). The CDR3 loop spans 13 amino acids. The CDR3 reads CASSIGGHHEQYF. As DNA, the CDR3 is TGTGCCAGTAGTATAGGGGGCCACCACGAGCAGTACTTC. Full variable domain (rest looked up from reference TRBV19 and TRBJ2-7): DGGITQSPKYLFRKEGQNVTLSCEQNLNHDAMYWYRQDPGQGLRLIYYSQIVNDFQKGDIAEGYSVSREKKESFPLTVTSAQKNPTAFYLCASSIGGHHEQYFGPGTRLTVT.

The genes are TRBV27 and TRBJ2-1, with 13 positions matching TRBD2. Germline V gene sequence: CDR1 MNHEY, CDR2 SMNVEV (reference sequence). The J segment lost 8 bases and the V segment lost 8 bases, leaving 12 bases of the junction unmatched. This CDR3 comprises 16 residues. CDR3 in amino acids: CASDNTGTSGVDEQFF. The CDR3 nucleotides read TGTGCCAGCGATAATACCGGGACTAGCGGGGTGGATGAGCAGTTCTTC.

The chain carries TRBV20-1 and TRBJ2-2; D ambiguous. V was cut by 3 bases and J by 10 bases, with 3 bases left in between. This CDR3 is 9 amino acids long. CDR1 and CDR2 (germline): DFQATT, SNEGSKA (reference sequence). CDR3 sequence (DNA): TGCAGTGCTAGTGCGGAGCTGTTTTTT. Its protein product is CSASAELFF.

CDR3 nucleotides: TGTGCCAGCAGTCGGGGTTTCAATGAGCAGTTCTTC. Translated, it gives CASSRGFNEQFF. The chain is built from TRBV25-1 and TRBJ2-1, with D perhaps TRBD2 (5 bases). This CDR3 comprises 12 residues. V gave up 5 bases and J gave up 6 bases, with 8 bases separating them. The V gene's germline CDR1 is MGHDK and CDR2 SYGVNS.

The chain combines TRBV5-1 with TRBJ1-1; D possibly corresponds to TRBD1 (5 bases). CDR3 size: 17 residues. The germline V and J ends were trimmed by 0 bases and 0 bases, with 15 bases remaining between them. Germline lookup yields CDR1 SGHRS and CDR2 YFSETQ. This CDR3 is CASSLANTGPVNTEAFF. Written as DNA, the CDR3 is TGCGCCAGCAGCTTGGCCAACACAGGTCCCGTGAACACTGAAGCTTTCTTT.

The CDR3 DNA reads as TGTGCCAGCAGTTACCCGACAGGGTATGGCTACACCTTC. Translated: CASSYPTGYGYTF. V and J are TRBV6-5 and TRBJ1-2; 7 bases agree with TRBD1. After removal of 2 bases from V and 5 bases from J, the junction contained 2 bases not matched to a gene. The CDR3 spans 13 residues. Germline values: CDR1 MNHEY, CDR2 SVGAGI.

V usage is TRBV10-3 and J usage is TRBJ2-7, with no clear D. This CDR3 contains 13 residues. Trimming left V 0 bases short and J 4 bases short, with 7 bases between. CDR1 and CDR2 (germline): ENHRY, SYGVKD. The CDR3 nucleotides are TGTGCCATCAGTGAGTCGTTCGGTTACGAGCAGTACGTC. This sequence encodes CAISESFGYEQYV.

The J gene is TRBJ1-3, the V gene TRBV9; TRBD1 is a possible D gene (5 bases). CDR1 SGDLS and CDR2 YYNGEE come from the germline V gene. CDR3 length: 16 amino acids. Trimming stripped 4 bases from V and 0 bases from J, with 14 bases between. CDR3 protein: CASSPHGGSSGNTIYF. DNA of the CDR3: TGTGCCAGCAGCCCTCACGGGGGGAGCTCTGGAAACACCATATATTTT.

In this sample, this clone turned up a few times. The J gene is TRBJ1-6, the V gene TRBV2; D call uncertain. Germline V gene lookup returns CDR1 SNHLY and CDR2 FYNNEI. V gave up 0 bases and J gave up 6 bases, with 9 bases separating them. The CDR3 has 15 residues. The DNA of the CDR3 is TGTGCCAGCAGTGAAGCCCCCACTGTTAATTCACCCCTCCACTTT. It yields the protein CASSEAPTVNSPLHF. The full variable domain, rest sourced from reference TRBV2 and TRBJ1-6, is EPEVTQTPSHQVTQMGQEVILRCVPISNHLYFYWYRQILGQKVEFLVSFYNNEISEKSEIFDDQFSVERPDGSNFTLKIRSTKLEDSAMYFCASSEAPTVNSPLHFGNGTRLTVT.

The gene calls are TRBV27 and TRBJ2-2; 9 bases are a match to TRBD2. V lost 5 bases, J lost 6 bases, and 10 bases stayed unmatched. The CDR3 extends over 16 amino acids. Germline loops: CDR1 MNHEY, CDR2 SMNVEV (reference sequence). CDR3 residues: CASSPPGLAVAGELFF. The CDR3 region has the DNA TGTGCCAGCAGTCCTCCGGGACTAGCCGTCGCCGGGGAGCTGTTTTTT.

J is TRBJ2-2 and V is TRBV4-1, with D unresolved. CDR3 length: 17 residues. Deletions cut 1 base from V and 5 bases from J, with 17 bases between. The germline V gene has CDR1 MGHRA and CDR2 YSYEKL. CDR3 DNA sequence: TGCGCCAGCAGCCAAGTCATCGCGAGCCTACGAACCGGGGAGCTGTTTTTT. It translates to CASSQVIASLRTGELFF.

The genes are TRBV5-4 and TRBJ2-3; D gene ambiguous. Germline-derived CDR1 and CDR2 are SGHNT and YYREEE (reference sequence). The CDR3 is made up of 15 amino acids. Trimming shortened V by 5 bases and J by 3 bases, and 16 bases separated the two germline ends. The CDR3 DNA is TGTGCCAGCAGTTCGGACCCCGCACCTACAGATACGCAGTATTTT. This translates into CASSSDPAPTDTQYF.

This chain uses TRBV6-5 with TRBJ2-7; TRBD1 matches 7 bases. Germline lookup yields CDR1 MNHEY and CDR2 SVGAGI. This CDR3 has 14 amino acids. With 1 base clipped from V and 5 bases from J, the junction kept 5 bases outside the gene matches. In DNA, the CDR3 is TGTGCCAGCAGTTACTTGACAGGGTCCCACGAGCAGTACTTC. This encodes CASSYLTGSHEQYF.

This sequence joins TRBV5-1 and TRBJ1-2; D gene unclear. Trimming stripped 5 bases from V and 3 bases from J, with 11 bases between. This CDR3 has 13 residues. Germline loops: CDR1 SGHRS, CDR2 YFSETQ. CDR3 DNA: TGCGCCAGCAGGGGGAATTCGGACTATGGCTACACCTTC. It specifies CASRGNSDYGYTF.

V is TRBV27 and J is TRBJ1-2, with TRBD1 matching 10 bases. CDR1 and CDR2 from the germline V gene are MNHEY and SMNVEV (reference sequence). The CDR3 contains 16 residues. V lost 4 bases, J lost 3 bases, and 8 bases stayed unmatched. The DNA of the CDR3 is TGTGCCAGCAGTTCTGCCTTGGGACAGGGGCACTATGGCTACACCTTC. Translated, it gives CASSSALGQGHYGYTF.

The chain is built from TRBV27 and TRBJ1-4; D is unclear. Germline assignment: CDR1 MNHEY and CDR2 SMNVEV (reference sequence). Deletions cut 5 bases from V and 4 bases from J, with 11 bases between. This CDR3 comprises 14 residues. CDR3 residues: CASSIGRDNEKLFF. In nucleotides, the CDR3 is TGTGCCAGCAGTATCGGACGGGATAATGAAAAACTGTTTTTT.

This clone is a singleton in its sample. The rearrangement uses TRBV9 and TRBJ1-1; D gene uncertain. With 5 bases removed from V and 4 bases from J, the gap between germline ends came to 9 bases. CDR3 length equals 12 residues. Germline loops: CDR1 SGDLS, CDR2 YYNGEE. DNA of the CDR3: TGTGCCAGCAGGGGTCGGGGCACTGAAGCTTTCTTT. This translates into CASRGRGTEAFF.

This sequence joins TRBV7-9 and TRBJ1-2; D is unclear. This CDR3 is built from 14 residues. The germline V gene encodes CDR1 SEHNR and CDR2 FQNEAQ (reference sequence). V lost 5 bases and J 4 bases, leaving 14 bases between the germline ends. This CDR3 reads CASSTSGYAYGYTF. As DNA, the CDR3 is TGTGCCAGCAGCACTAGTGGGTACGCCTATGGCTACACCTTC.

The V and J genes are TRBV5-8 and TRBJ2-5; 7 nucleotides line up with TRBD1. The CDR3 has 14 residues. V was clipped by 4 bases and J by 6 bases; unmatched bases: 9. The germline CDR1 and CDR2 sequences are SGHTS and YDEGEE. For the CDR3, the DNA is TGTGCCAGCAGCCAGACAGGGTTGATGAAGACCCAGTACTTC. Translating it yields CASSQTGLMKTQYF.

This chain's CDR3 is CASSPRGGRVPEAFF. The CDR3 nucleotides read TGTGCCAGTAGTCCCCGGGGGGGTCGGGTCCCTGAAGCTTTCTTT. This chain connects TRBV19 to TRBJ1-1; D is possibly TRBD1 (5 bases). Trimming left V 5 bases short and J 6 bases short, with 19 bases between. This CDR3 is 15 amino acids long. CDR1 is LNHDA and CDR2 is SQIVND in the germline V gene (reference sequence). Supplemented by reference TRBV19 and TRBJ1-1, the full variable domain reads DGGITQSPKYLFRKEGQNVTLSCEQNLNHDAMYWYRQDPGQGLRLIYYSQIVNDFQKGDIAEGYSVSREKKESFPLTVTSAQKNPTAFYLCASSPRGGRVPEAFFGQGTRLTVV.

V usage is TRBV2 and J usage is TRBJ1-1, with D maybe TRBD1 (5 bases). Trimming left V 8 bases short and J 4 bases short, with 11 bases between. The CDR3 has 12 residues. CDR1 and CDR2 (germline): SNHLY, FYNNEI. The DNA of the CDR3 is TGTGCCAGCGAGGAAGGGGCCACTGAAGCTTTCTTT. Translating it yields CASEEGATEAFF.

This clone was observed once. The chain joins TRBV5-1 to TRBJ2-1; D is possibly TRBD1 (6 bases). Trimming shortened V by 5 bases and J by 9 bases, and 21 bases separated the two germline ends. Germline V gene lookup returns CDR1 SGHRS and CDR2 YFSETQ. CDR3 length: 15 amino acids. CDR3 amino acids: CASSHIEQGWSEQFF. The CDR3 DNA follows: TGCGCCAGCAGTCATATCGAACAGGGATGGAGTGAGCAGTTCTTC.